This T cell receptor beta chain is from a study of blood T cells in healthy people across ages. Overall study findings and caveats: Comparison with aged donors showed that long-lived donors had more naive CD4+ cells and higher diversity.

The V and J ends lost 7 bases and 5 bases, in that order; junction bases with no gene match: 12. This CDR3 region has 16 residues. CDR1 and CDR2 from the germline V gene are SNHLY and FYNNEI. With respect to this clonotype: Its matching antigen is unknown.

Primed by a sample-barcoded 5' primer and a J-beta primer mix, a second PCR proceeded for 7 to 11 cycles. TCRdb used MiXCR to reprocess the 5' RACE reads, holding one entry per CDR3 protein. The table includes 700,000 to 850,000 distinct CDR3 sequences, roughly 40% detected once. The clonotype comes from a man aged 18 to 35 in good health. The sample taken for sequencing was blood. The chain is built from TRBV2 and TRBJ2-5; TRBD1 agrees at 11 bases. The CDR3 is CASTPERTGGRETQYF. The CDR3 DNA follows: TGTGCCAGCACGCCAGAGAGGACAGGGGGCCGGGAGACCCAGTACTTC.